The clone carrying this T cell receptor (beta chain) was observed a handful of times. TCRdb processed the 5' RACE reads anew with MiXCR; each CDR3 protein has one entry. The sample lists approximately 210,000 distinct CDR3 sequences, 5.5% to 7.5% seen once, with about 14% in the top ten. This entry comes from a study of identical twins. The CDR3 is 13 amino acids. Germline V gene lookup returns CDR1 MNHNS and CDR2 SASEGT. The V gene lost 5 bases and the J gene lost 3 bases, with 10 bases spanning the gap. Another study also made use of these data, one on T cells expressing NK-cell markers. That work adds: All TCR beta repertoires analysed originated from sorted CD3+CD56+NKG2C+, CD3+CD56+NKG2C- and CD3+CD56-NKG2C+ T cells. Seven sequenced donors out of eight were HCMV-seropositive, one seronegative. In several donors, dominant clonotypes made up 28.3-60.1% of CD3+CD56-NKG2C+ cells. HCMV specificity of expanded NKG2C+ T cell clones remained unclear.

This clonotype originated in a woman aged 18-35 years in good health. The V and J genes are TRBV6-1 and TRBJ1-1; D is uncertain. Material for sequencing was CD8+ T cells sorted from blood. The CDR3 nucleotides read TGTGCCAGCAGTCATCGTGGGGACACTGAAGCTTTCTTT. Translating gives CASSHRGDTEAFF.